This T cell receptor beta chain appears in the sequencing data of a study of cytomegalovirus exposure and HLA in healthy donors (TCRdb year 2017). For the wider study: An earlier analysis of several hundred of the donors reported approximately 290 Gb of sequence data and approximately 110 million unique TCR beta sequences from 150 million to 200 million T cells. Around 320 gigabases of sequencing data and 80 million or so unique TCR sequences were included in an early release covering roughly 700 HLA-typed donors. The genetic ancestry cluster associated with self-reported Caucasian donors included 81% of the roughly 400 genotyped donors. The aim of the study was to test whether cataloging public T cell receptors could identify signatures of past pathogen exposure. The T cell repertoires of several hundred subjects were profiled by immunosequencing and related to cytomegalovirus serostatus. Along with the approximately 600-subject first cohort, a separate validation cohort of over 90 different subjects was used. The study combined high-throughput TCR immunosequencing, statistical association of individual TCRs with disease status, and machine learning to predict cytomegalovirus infection status. A later analysis re-examined previously published TCR beta repertoires from just over 650 donors and added high-resolution HLA genotyping to investigate patterns of TCR occurrence. In the later analysis, no new phenotypic data were used to find candidate immune exposures; instead, reliance was placed on TCR beta sequences and their occurrence across donors. In an earlier analysis of roughly 600 of the donors, high-throughput TCR beta sequencing was used to judge whether each TCR beta V gene segment behaved as functional or pseudogenic. Donor age, sex, ethnicity and CMV serostatus were collected together with the repertoire data. In a later genetic analysis, genome-wide SNP genotypes for about three fifths of the roughly 670 donors were used, and that subset was treated as a discovery cohort. All discovery cohort repertoires had been generated on a single sequencing platform. Both class I and class II loci were covered by HLA typing, at four-digit resolution. Typing coverage varied by locus: roughly 629-630 donors for A, B, C, DRB1 and DQB1; approximately 500 for DQA1; over 600 for DPA1; some 470 for DPB1. Several DR-DQ haplotypes were treated as single units for association and clustering because of strong linkage in the cohort. Across about 370 genotyped donors of the cohort, an average of approximately 240,000 unique TCR beta nucleotide sequences per donor were sequenced, and roughly 18% of those sequences were non-productive. The investigation overall reported the following: Because HLA typing was missing for some donors at each locus, association tests included only the typed subset. Because counts were too low, roughly 18 rarely observed V segments, including chromosome 9 orphons, were left out of the earlier analysis of a few hundred of the donors. When HLA alleles, especially DR and DQ, strongly co-occurred, attributing TCR associations to individual alleles was difficult. Compared with the 666-donor mean, donors in an Asian-associated ancestry cluster had fewer N-insertions in productive TCRs, according to a later genetic analysis. In an earlier analysis of a few hundred of the donors, most TCR beta V segments were observed in productive rearrangements about 87% or about 30% of the time, broadly matching IMGT annotations. In the study, 150 to 200 TCR beta chains were listed as associated with cytomegalovirus. In this cohort, only TCR beta chains were sequenced, and detectable features were limited by the absence of alpha or paired-chain data. It was suggested by the authors that the approach could potentially be generalized to other disease states and immunological phenotypes. In vitro tests confirmed that a few of the cytomegalovirus-associated TCR beta chains recognize cytomegalovirus antigens. Correlated functional status among segregating V segments might reflect linkage disequilibrium, but an unknown experimental factor could not be ruled out. A later analysis reported that several top co-occurrence clusters appeared linked to parvovirus B19, influenza, CMV and Epstein-Barr virus. Most TCR sequences were seen in very few donors, while some public TCRs were found in many individuals. An association between a missense DCLRE1C variant and V-gene and J-gene trimming of TCR beta chains was found in a later genetic analysis and replicated in an independent cohort. In a later analysis, HLA-associated TCR beta chains showed more clonal expansion and lower generation probabilities than non-associated chains that were equally common. A later analysis associated 15,000 or so TCR beta sequences with specific HLA alleles at a false discovery rate of 0.05. A cluster of highly shared sequence variants was judged likely to represent a technical artifact of the sequencing pipeline. The classifier was reported to diagnose cytomegalovirus status with high specificity and sensitivity in both the original cohort and the validation cohort. Sequencing depth was assumed to be roughly uniform across donors in the presence/absence analyses, though that assumption may not hold. According to a later analysis, most CMV-associated TCR beta chains appeared to be HLA-restricted, and the HLA associations seemed to be driven largely by CMV exposure. According to a later analysis, TCR association rates differed among HLA loci, with DRB1 alleles showing the most associated TCRs and HLA-C alleles showing the fewest. A further reported finding was that TCR beta sequences accurately predicted the HLA-A and HLA-B alleles for most subjects in the first cohort. Some IMGT-functional V segments, including TRBV6-2 and TRBV6-3, could not be told apart with the 87-base-pair reads, so those segments were excluded. The only immune exposure information available for the cohort was CMV serostatus.

Measured from the cysteine to the phenylalanine, the CDR3 is 20 residues long. Of all the DNA, just the CDR3 is kept, 60 bases in frame from base 1. Via the germline V gene (reference sequence), CDR1 is LNHDA and CDR2 SQIVND. The germline V end is reduced by 8 bases and the J end by 0 bases; junction bases left unmatched: 18. Preparation of the library involved the immunoSEQ multiplex PCR assay. For the multiplex PCR, a mixture combining 60 forward primers for TCR Vbeta segments and 13 reverse primers for TCR Jbeta segments was used. A multiplex PCR assay on genomic DNA amplified the CDR3 region of rearranged TCR beta genes. On the Illumina HiSeq System, the amplified TCR beta libraries were sequenced as 87-base-pair reads. Processing in the source paper ran as follows. Across the 600 to 700 repertoires, a later analysis counted roughly 84 million unique TCR beta chains, around 11 million of which were shared by at least two donors. Raw reads were error-corrected and collapsed into unique sequences by a nearest-neighbor algorithm in which closely related sequences were merged to remove PCR and sequencing errors. Alignment of CDR3 sequences to IMGT reference sequences was used to assign V, D and J gene segments. For a sequence to be retained, a match of at least six nucleotides was required to both a V gene segment and a J gene segment. A rearrangement was called productive if the CDR3 had no stop codons and remained in frame with V and J, and every other rearrangement was called non-productive. CDR3 was defined according to IMGT convention as the region running from the second conserved V-encoded cysteine to the conserved J-encoded phenylalanine. The earlier analysis of some 540 of the donors excluded any sequence lacking an unambiguous match to a single V gene segment. An earlier analysis of under 750 of the donors called V segments functional above 56.7% productive rearrangements and segregating when the between-donor standard deviation exceeded 5%. A statistical classification framework was built for diagnosing cytomegalovirus status from the catalog of TCR beta chain sequences. A later analysis assigned V and J genes by comparing TCR nucleotide sequences with IMGT/GENE-DB human TR gene sequences. In a later analysis, CDR3 sequences and most-parsimonious VDJ recombination scenarios were assigned using the TCRdist pipeline. In a later analysis, each TCR beta chain was defined by its CDR3 amino acid sequence together with its V-gene family, and reads without a unique V-gene family were excluded. A later analysis removed 600 or so highly shared, low-generation-probability nucleotide sequences to deal with suspected cross-contamination and a sequencing artifact. In a later analysis, a clonal expansion index was calculated for each public chain from normalized within-repertoire ranks of inferred template counts. Generation probabilities in a later analysis came from a VDJ recombination model fitted to out-of-frame rearrangements, and those results were checked against IGoR. In a later analysis, hypergeometric tests were used to score TCR-TCR, TCR-HLA and TCR-CMV co-occurrence, with a repertoire-size bias correction applied to TCR pairs. To estimate false discovery rates, a later analysis permuted the HLA or CMV assignments 20 times. A later analysis grouped co-occurring TCRs with DBSCAN, adding TCRdist sequence similarity when clustering within HLA-allele-positive subsets. Co-occurrence clustering excluded repertoires with fewer than 30,000 or more than 120,000 public chains, plus five with anomalous nucleotide sharing. TCRdb provides this immuneACCESS table in a form limited to in-frame rearrangements. Some clones are lacking; in checked studies, under half of them reflect an unresolved V gene, and why the rest are absent is not known. V and J calls and clone size are given by that table; D and trimming were obtained from the DNA. Within this sample are more than 85,000 clones, with approximately 86% of them counted one time only. Jointly, the top ten make up approximately 6.1% of the sample.

The cohort consisted of 666 healthy bone marrow donors. All cohort members were sampled while nominally healthy, although unrecorded immune exposures were likely present. The donor tested CMV seronegative and was one of the 352 seronegative cohort members. A peripheral blood sample was provided by each donor, and peripheral blood mononuclear cells were used for TCR beta sequencing. Genomic DNA extraction from the blood cell samples was performed with the Qiagen DNeasy Blood Extraction Kit. Concerning this clone: The specificity of this receptor is unknown. There are no base qualities to consult, and no much larger clone falls within one base.

Recombination connected TRBV19 to TRBJ2-1, with 11 bases aligning to TRBD2. Sequenced input: PBMCs. The receptor's source is a young man in good health and CMV-seronegative. The DNA sequence is TGTGCCAGTGGTGACCAAGGGACTAGCGGTTACCAGAGCTCCTACAATGAGCAGTTCTTC. It encodes CASGDQGTSGYQSSYNEQFF. With the portions outside the CDR3 filled from the reference TRBV19 and TRBJ2-1 genes, the complete variable region becomes DGGITQSPKYLFRKEGQNVTLSCEQNLNHDAMYWYRQDPGQGLRLIYYSQIVNDFQKGDIAEGYSVSREKKESFPLTVTSAQKNPTAFYLCASGDQGTSGYQSSYNEQFFGPGTRLTVL.